The 15 T cell receptor beta chains listed next were all sequenced from one sample in a study of blood T cell repertoires in COVID-19. Libraries were prepared by immunoSEQ multiplex PCR; TCRdb keeps only in-frame clonotypes and omits some of them. This sample has 290,000 or so clones, with around 91% found just once. The source material was PBMCs or T cells enriched from blood (not recorded which). The receptors originated from a woman aged 18-29 years with acute COVID-19.

The chain uses TRBV9 and TRBJ2-3; D unresolved. Trimming shortened V by 0 bases and J by 6 bases, and 8 bases separated the two germline ends. Germline CDR1 reads SGDLS; CDR2 reads YYNGEE. The CDR3 is 13 amino acids. The CDR3, as DNA: TGTGCCAGCAGCGTAGGGGCCCTGGATACGCAGTATTTT. Translation: CASSVGALDTQYF.

In nucleotides, the CDR3 is TGTGCCAGCAGTGAAAAAACAGTAAATCAGCCCCAGCATTTT. Amino acids: CASSEKTVNQPQHF. The rearrangement joins TRBV6-1 to TRBJ1-5; D remains ambiguous. Germline V CDR1 and CDR2: MNHNS, SASEGT. V gave up 2 bases and J gave up 4 bases, with 9 bases separating them. The CDR3 extends over 14 amino acids.

This chain uses TRBV10-3 with TRBJ2-5; TRBD2 might be the D (5 bases). The CDR3 covers 11 residues. The V and J ends lost 8 bases and 2 bases respectively, with 6 bases between them. Per the germline V gene, CDR1 is ENHRY and CDR2 is SYGVKD. The CDR3 here is CAIGGQETQYF. DNA for the CDR3: TGTGCCATCGGAGGTCAAGAGACCCAGTACTTC.

The count of this clone is one. The genes are TRBV28 and TRBJ2-1, with TRBD2 identical over 14 bases. Germline-derived CDR1 and CDR2 are MDHEN and SYDVKM. This CDR3 is built from 18 residues. The trim removed 4 bases at V and 9 bases at J, leaving 14 bases unmatched. CDR3 protein: CASSSTGLAGVRAGEQFF. In DNA, the CDR3 is TGTGCCAGCAGTTCGACGGGACTAGCGGGAGTAAGGGCTGGTGAGCAGTTCTTC.

The chain uses TRBV6-5 and TRBJ1-6; D is uncertain. Germline V CDR1 and CDR2: MNHEY, SVGAGI. CDR3 length: 14 residues. Trimming pared 6 bases from V and 5 bases from J, leaving 11 bases between. The CDR3, as DNA: TGTGCCAGCAGGTTGACTTTTCATAATTCACCCCTCCACTTT. This translates into CASRLTFHNSPLHF.

The gene calls are TRBV18 and TRBJ2-1; D may be TRBD2 (5 bases). V lost 0 bases and J lost 4, with 7 bases in between. The germline V gene has CDR1 KGHSH and CDR2 LQKENI. There are 14 residues in the CDR3. CDR3 sequence (DNA): TGTGCCAGCTCACCACCCGGCGGGTACAATGAGCAGTTCTTC. This gives the protein CASSPPGGYNEQFF.

This clone was found a few times. The genes are TRBV30 and TRBJ2-3, with 11 bases fitting TRBD2. The CDR3 covers 12 residues. Germline assignment: CDR1 GTSNPN and CDR2 SVGIG (reference sequence). V lost 8 bases, J lost 6 bases, and 4 bases stayed unmatched. The DNA of the CDR3 is TGTGCCAGAGTAGCGGGAGGGGATACGCAGTATTTT. This gives the protein CARVAGGDTQYF.

DNA for the CDR3: TGCGCCAGCAGCTTGGTGGCCGGGACAGGGGTGAAGGATACGCAGTATTTT. Translation gives CASSLVAGTGVKDTQYF. The chain links TRBV5-1 to TRBJ2-3; TRBD1 aligns across 10 bases. J was trimmed by 6 bases and V by 0 bases; bases with no gene match: 10. The CDR3 has 17 amino acids. Germline CDR1 and CDR2: SGHRS and YFSETQ.

J is TRBJ2-6 and V is TRBV2; D remains unclear. Germline CDR1 reads SNHLY; CDR2 reads FYNNEI. The CDR3 runs 15 residues. Deletions cut 2 bases from V and 0 bases from J, with 5 bases between. CDR3 amino acids: CASSEWSSGANVLTF. In DNA form, the CDR3 reads TGTGCCAGCAGTGAATGGAGCTCTGGGGCCAACGTCCTGACTTTC.

The V and J genes are TRBV6-1 and TRBJ1-4; the D gene is possibly TRBD1 (6 bases). This CDR3 is 16 amino acids long. Trimming removed 2 bases from V and 5 bases from J, with 15 bases in between. CDR1 is MNHNS and CDR2 is SASEGT in the germline V gene. CDR3 residues: CASSENGSGENEKLFF. The CDR3 region has the DNA TGTGCCAGCAGTGAAAATGGTTCAGGGGAAAATGAAAAACTGTTTTTT.

The rearrangement links TRBV3-1 (or the pseudogene TRBV3-2) to TRBJ1-1; D is undetermined. The germline CDR1 and CDR2 sequences are LGHDT and YNNKEL (reference sequence). V was shortened by 1 base and J by 3 bases, with 9 bases between the two germline ends. This CDR3 spans 14 amino acids. In DNA form, the CDR3 reads TGTGCCAGCAGCCAAGCGGGCGGGTACACTGAAGCTTTCTTT. Protein: CASSQAGGYTEAFF.

J is TRBJ2-5 and V is TRBV7-9; possibly TRBD2 for D (6 bases). Trimming left V 1 base short and J 6 bases short, with 12 bases between. The germline gives CDR1 SEHNR, CDR2 FQNEAQ (reference sequence). This CDR3 spans 14 amino acids. Here the CDR3 DNA reads TGTGCCAGCAGCTTAGTAGGAGGGTTGAAGACCCAGTACTTC. It translates to CASSLVGGLKTQYF.

The chain couples TRBV6-6 to TRBJ2-2; maybe TRBD1 (6 bases). This CDR3 contains 15 residues. Germline-derived CDR1 and CDR2 are MNHNY and SVGAGI (reference sequence). Trimming cost V 8 bases and J 0 bases, with 13 bases left between them. The CDR3 loop reads CASSWAGANTGELFF. The CDR3 region has the DNA TGTGCCAGCTCATGGGCAGGGGCGAACACCGGGGAGCTGTTTTTT.

The chain carries TRBV7-8 and TRBJ2-6; 7 positions agree with TRBD1. Germline loops: CDR1 SGHVS, CDR2 FQNEAQ. J lost 3 bases, V lost 8 bases, and 19 bases had no gene match. This CDR3 comprises 19 residues. The CDR3 protein is CASVSYKTGQILGANVLTF. The CDR3 nucleotides are TGTGCCAGCGTCTCCTATAAAACGGGACAGATCCTTGGGGCCAACGTCCTGACTTTC.

V gene TRBV27 combines with J gene TRBJ1-2; 7 nucleotides align to TRBD1. V lost 8 bases, J lost 7 bases, and 10 bases stayed unmatched. The CDR3 is 13 amino acids. Germline loops: CDR1 MNHEY, CDR2 SMNVEV (reference sequence). The CDR3 DNA reads as TGTGCCAGCCGACAATTGACAGGGTCTGGCTACACCTTC. It translates to CASRQLTGSGYTF.